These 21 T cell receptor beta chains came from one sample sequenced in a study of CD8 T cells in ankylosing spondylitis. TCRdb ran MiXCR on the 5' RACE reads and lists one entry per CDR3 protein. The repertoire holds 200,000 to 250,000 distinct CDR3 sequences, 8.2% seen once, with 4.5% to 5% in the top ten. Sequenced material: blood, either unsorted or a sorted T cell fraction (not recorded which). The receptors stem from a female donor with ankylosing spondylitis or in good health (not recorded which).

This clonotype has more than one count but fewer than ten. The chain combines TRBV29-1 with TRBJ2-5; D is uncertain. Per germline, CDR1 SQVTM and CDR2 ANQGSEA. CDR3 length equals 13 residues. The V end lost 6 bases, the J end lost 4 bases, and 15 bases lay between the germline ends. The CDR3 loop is CSVHLGQAETQYF. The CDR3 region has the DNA TGCAGCGTCCACCTAGGCCAGGCAGAGACCCAGTACTTC.

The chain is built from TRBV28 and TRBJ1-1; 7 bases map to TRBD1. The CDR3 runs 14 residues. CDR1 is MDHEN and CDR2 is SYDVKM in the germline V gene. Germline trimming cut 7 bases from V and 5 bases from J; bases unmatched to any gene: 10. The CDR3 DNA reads TGTGCCAGCACCCTTCAGGGGGAATGGACTGAAGCTTTCTTT. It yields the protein CASTLQGEWTEAFF.

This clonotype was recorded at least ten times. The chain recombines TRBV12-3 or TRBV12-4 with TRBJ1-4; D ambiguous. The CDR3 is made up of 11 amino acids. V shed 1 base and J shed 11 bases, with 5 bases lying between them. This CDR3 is CASSLGAKLFF. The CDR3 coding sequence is TGTGCCAGCAGTTTAGGGGCCAAACTGTTTTTT.

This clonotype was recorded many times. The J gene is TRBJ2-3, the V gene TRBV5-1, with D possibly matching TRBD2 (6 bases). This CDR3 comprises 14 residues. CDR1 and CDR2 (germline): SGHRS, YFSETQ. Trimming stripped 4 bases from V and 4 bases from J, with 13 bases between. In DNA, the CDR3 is TGCGCCAGCAGCATAACTAGCCGCGCAGATACGCAGTATTTT. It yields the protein CASSITSRADTQYF.

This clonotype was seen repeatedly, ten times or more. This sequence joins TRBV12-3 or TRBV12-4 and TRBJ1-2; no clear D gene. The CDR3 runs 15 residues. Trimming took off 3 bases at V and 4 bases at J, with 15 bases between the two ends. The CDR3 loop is CASSFSSSRSYGYTF. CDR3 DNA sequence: TGTGCCAGCAGTTTCTCGTCCTCCCGGAGCTATGGCTACACCTTC.

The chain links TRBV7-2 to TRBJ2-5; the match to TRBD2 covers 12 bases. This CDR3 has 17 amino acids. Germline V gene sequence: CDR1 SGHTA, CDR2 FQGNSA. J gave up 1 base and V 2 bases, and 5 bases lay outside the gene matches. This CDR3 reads CASSLRGLAGRQETQYF. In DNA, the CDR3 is TGTGCCAGCAGCTTAAGGGGACTAGCGGGCCGCCAAGAGACCCAGTACTTC.

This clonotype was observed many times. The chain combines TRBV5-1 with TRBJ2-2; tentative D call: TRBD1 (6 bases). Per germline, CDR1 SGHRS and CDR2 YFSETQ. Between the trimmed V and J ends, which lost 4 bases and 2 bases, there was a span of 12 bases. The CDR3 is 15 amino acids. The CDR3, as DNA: TGCGCCAGCAGCAGAAACAGGGAAAACACCGGGGAGCTGTTTTTT. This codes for CASSRNRENTGELFF.

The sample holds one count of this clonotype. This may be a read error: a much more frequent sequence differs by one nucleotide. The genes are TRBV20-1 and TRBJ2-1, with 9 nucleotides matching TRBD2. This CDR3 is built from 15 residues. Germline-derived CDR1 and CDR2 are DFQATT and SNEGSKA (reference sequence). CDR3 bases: TGCTGTGCTAGAGATCAATCTAGCGGGAACAGTGAGCAGTTCTTC. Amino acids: CCARDQSSGNSEQFF.

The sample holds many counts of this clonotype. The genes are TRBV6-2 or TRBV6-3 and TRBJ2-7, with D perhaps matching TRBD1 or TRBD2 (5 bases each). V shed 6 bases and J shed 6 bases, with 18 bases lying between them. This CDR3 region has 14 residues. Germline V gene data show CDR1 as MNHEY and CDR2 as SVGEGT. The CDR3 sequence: CASRDRRGLTEQYF. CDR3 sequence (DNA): TGTGCCAGCAGAGACAGACGGGGCTTAACCGAGCAGTACTTC.

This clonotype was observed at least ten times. CDR3 nucleotide sequence: TGTGCCAGCAGCCCCCACCTCATGCGGGGCTACAATGAGCAGTTCTTC. Translation: CASSPHLMRGYNEQFF. The chain uses TRBV14 and TRBJ2-1, with D possibly matching TRBD2 (6 bases). The length of the CDR3 is 16 residues. V was pared by 4 bases and J by 3 bases, with 16 bases between. Per germline, CDR1 SGHDN and CDR2 FVKESK. Together with reference TRBV14 and TRBJ2-1, the CDR3 gives the full variable domain: EAGVTQFPSHSVIEKGQTVTLRCDPISGHDNLYWYRRVMGKEIKFLLHFVKESKQDESGMPNNRFLAERTGGTYSTLKVQPAELEDSGVYFCASSPHLMRGYNEQFFGPGTRLTVL.

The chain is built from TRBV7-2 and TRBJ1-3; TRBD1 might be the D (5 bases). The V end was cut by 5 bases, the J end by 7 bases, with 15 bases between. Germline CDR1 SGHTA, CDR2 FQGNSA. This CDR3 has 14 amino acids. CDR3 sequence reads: CASSQRGERNTIYF. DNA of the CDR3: TGTGCCAGCAGCCAGCGGGGGGAGCGGAACACCATATATTTT.

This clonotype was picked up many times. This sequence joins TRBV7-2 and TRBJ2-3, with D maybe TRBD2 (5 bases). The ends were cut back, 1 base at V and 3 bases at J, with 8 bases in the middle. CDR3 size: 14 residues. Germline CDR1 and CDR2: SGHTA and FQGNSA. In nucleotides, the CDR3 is TGTGCCAGCAGCTTAGGGGAGACTACAGATACGCAGTATTTT. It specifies CASSLGETTDTQYF.

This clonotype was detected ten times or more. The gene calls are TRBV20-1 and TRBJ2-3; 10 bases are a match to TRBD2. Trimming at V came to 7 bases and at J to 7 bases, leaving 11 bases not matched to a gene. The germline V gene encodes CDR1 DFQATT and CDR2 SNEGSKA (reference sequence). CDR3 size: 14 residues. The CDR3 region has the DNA TGCAGTGTTTCAGCGGGAGGGCCTAGGAATACGCAGTATTTT. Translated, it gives CSVSAGGPRNTQYF.

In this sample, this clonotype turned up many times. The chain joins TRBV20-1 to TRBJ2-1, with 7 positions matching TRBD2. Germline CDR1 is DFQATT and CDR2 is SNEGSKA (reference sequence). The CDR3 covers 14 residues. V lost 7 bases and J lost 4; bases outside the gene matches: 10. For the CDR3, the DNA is TGCAGTGTCCCGGCGGCTAGCGGATACAATGAGCAGTTCTTC. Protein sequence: CSVPAASGYNEQFF.

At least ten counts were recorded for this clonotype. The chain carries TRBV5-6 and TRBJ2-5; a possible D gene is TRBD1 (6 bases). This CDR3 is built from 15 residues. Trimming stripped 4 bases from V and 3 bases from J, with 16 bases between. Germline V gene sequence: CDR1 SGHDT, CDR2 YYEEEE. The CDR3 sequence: CASSLTGQPKETQYF. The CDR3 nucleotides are TGTGCCAGCAGCCTTACTGGACAGCCAAAAGAGACCCAGTACTTC.

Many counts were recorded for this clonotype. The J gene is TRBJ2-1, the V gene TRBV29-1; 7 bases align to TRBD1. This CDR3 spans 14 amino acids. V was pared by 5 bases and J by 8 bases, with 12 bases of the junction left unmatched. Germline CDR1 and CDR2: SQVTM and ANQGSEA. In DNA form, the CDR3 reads TGCAGCGTTACTGCAGGGGGACGGTCTGATGAGCAGTTCTTC. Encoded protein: CSVTAGGRSDEQFF.

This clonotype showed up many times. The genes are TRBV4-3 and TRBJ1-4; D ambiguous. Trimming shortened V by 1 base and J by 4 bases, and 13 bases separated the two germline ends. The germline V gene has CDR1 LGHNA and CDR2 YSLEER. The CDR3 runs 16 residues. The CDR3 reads CASSQGSQDFNEKLFF. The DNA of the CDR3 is TGCGCCAGCAGCCAAGGGTCCCAGGACTTTAATGAAAAACTGTTTTTT.

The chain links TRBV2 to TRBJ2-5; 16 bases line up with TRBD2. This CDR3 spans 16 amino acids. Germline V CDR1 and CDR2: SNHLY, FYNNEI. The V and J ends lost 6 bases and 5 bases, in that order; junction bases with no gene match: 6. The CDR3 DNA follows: TGTGCCAGCAGCGCGGGACTAGCGGGAGGGCGGGAGACCCAGTACTTC. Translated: CASSAGLAGGRETQYF.

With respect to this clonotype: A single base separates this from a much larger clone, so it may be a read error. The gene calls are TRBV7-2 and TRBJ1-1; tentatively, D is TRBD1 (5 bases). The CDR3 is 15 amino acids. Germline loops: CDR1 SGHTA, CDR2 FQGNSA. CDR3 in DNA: TGTGCCAGCAGCTCGGACCACGGGGGGACCACTGAAGTTTTCTTT. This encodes CASSSDHGGTTEVFF.

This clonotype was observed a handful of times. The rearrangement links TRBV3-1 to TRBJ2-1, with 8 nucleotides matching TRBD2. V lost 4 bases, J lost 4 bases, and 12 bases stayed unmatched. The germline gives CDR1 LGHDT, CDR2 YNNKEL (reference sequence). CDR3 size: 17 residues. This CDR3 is CASSRLLGAGVYNEQFF. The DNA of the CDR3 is TGTGCCAGCAGCCGCCTCCTTGGAGCGGGAGTTTACAATGAGCAGTTCTTC.

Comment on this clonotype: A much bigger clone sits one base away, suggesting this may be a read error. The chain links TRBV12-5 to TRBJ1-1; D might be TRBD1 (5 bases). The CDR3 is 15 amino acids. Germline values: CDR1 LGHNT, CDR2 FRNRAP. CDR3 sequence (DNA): TGTGCTTGTGGTTTGGTATTCGGCAGGGCGGGTGAAGCTTTCTTT. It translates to CACGLVFGRAGEAFF.